The clone carrying this T cell receptor (beta chain) has just a few counts. Its matching antigen is unknown. The CDR3 is 15 amino acids. In germline, CDR1 is SNHLY, CDR2 FYNNEI. Germline trimming cut 6 bases from V and 1 base from J; bases unmatched to any gene: 6. Repertoires were generated with immunoSEQ multiplex PCR, while TCRdb's copy carries only in-frame clones and drops some. Of some 120,000 clones in the sample, more than 75% were seen once. These data belong to a study of cytomegalovirus exposure and HLA in healthy donors. Study overall: A subsequent analysis stated that the 120 or so validation repertoires were run on the same platform as the approximately 610 first-cohort repertoires. Study-level findings and limits: A list of 164 TCR beta chains associated with cytomegalovirus was given. While the bulk of TCR sequences proved rare, some public TCRs turned up in many donors. Testing in vitro showed a few CMV-associated chains specific for CMV antigens.

The source material was PBMCs. The chain combines TRBV2 with TRBJ2-1; TRBD2 matches at 7 bases. This TCR came from a woman aged 25 to 45 in good health and CMV-seronegative. CDR3 amino acids: CASSGAGVSYNEQFF. CDR3 coding DNA: TGTGCCAGCAGCGGCGCGGGGGTATCCTACAATGAGCAGTTCTTC.